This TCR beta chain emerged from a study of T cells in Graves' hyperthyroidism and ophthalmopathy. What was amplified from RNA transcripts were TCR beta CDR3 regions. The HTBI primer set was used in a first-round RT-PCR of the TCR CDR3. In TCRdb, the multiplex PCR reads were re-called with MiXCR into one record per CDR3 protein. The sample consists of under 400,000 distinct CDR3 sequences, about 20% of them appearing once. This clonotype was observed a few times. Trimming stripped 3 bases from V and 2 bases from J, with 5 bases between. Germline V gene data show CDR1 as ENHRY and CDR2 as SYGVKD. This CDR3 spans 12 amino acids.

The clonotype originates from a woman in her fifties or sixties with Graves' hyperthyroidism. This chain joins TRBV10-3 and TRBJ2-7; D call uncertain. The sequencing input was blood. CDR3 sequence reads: CAISDNAYEQYF. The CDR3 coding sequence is TGTGCCATCAGTGACAATGCCTACGAGCAGTACTTC.